Below, one T cell receptor beta chain is given with its context. The record originates from a study of OX40 agonist ivuxolimab in advanced cancers. Study as a whole: Patients took ivuxolimab, an agonistic anti-OX40 (CD134) antibody. There were three patients with partial responses, one having hepatocellular carcinoma and two cutaneous melanoma. Cohort: 80% to 85% men, mean age around 61, aged about 23 to 80. Patient treatment consisted of intravenous ivuxolimab administration every 2 weeks at 0.01 to 10 mg/kg.

The CDR3 contains 12 residues. The germline V and J ends were trimmed by 4 bases and 7 bases, with 11 bases remaining between them. Germline CDR1 is SGHDT and CDR2 is YYEEEE. The table came from immunoSEQ multiplex PCR; TCRdb's copy has only in-frame clones and leaves some out. The sample comprises roughly 50,000 clones, 70% to 85% of which are singletons, and 3.9% rests with the top ten. The clonotype comes from an adult with an advanced solid tumor such as melanoma, head and neck, liver or kidney cancer. The chain carries TRBV5-6 and TRBJ1-2; D not certain. The sample here was CD4+ or CD8+ T cells sorted from blood, taken in a trial of the OX40 agonist ivuxolimab. Here the CDR3 reads CASSINTIGYTF. Written as DNA, the CDR3 is TGTGCCAGCAGCATAAACACTATTGGCTACACCTTC.